The TCR beta chain under discussion was sequenced for a study of cytomegalovirus exposure and HLA in healthy donors (dated by TCRdb to 2016 to 2017). The study in broad terms: According to an earlier analysis of 587 of the donors, about 179 million T cells yielded 117 million unique TCR beta sequences and approximately 300 Gb of sequence data. Typing coverage differed by locus: A, B, C, DRB1 and DQB1 were typed in about 620-630 donors, DQA1 in 500 to 550, DPA1 in some 600, and DPB1 in 450 to 480. A later genetic analysis took genome-wide SNP genotypes for about 55% of the 666 donors and used that subset as a discovery cohort. An early release covering 550 to 700 HLA-typed donors comprised about 290 gigabases of sequencing data and roughly 85 million unique TCR sequences. Among about 370 genotyped donors of the cohort, an average of roughly 230,000 unique TCR beta nucleotide sequences was sequenced per donor, of which about 18% were non-productive. An earlier analysis of more than 450 of the donors used high-throughput TCR beta sequencing to judge whether each TCR beta V gene segment behaved as functional or pseudogenic. High-throughput TCR immunosequencing, statistical association of individual TCRs with disease status, and machine learning were combined to predict cytomegalovirus infection status. The later analysis used no new phenotypic data to find candidate immune exposures, relying instead on TCR beta sequences and their occurrence across donors. The study aimed to test whether signatures of past pathogen exposure could be identified by cataloging public T cell receptors. Every discovery cohort repertoire had been produced on one sequencing platform. A later analysis re-analyzed previously published TCR beta repertoires from 666 donors and added high-resolution HLA genotyping to study TCR occurrence patterns. Donor age, sex, ethnicity and CMV serostatus were compiled alongside the repertoire data. A separate validation cohort of roughly 110 different subjects was used in addition to the 666-subject first cohort. Because of strong linkage in the cohort, five DR-DQ haplotypes were treated as single units for association and clustering. Among the roughly 410 genotyped donors, around 81% belonged to the genetic ancestry cluster associated with self-reported Caucasian donors. HLA typing included class I and class II loci at four-digit resolution. The T cell repertoires of 666 subjects were profiled by immunosequencing and related to cytomegalovirus serostatus. What the research found in general, with its limitations: The earlier analysis of almost 600 of the donors excluded about 16 rarely observed V segments, including chromosome 9 orphons, because counts were too low. According to a later genetic analysis, donors in an Asian-associated ancestry cluster had fewer N-insertions in productive TCRs than the roughly 700-donor mean. Because the 87-base-pair reads could not distinguish some IMGT-functional V segments, including TRBV6-2 and TRBV6-3, those segments were excluded. In this cohort, only TCR beta chains were sequenced, and detectable features were limited by the absence of alpha or paired-chain data. Specific HLA alleles were associated with 15,000 to 20,000 TCR beta sequences at a false discovery rate of 0.05 in a later analysis. According to a later analysis, parvovirus B19, influenza, CMV and Epstein-Barr virus appeared linked to several top co-occurrence clusters. In a later analysis, most CMV-associated TCR beta chains were found to appear HLA-restricted, with HLA associations seemingly driven largely by CMV exposure. In a later analysis, HLA-associated TCR beta chains were found to be more clonally expanded and to have lower generation probabilities than equally common non-associated chains. Correlated functional status among segregating V segments might reflect linkage disequilibrium, but an unknown experimental factor could not be ruled out. Three of the identified cytomegalovirus-associated TCR beta chains were confirmed in vitro to be specific for cytomegalovirus antigens. The sequencing pipeline was judged likely to have produced a cluster of highly shared sequence variants as a technical artifact. A further reported finding was that TCR beta sequences accurately predicted the HLA-A and HLA-B alleles for most subjects in the first cohort. V-gene and J-gene trimming of TCR beta chains was associated with a missense DCLRE1C variant in a later genetic analysis, and the association was replicated in an independent cohort. When HLA alleles, especially DR and DQ, strongly co-occurred, TCR associations were difficult to assign to individual alleles. An earlier analysis of approximately 540 of the donors showed that most TCR beta V segments appeared in productive rearrangements either about 87% or about 30% of the time, which broadly matched IMGT annotations. The study gave a list of some 150 TCR beta chains associated with cytomegalovirus. According to the authors, the approach could potentially be generalized to other disease states and immunological phenotypes. In a later analysis, the rate of TCR association differed among HLA loci, with DRB1 alleles having the most associated TCRs and HLA-C alleles having the fewest. HLA typing was unavailable for some donors at each locus, so association tests used only the typed subset. Presence/absence analyses assumed roughly uniform sequencing depth across donors, an assumption that may not hold. The classifier was reported to diagnose cytomegalovirus status with high specificity and sensitivity in both the original cohort and the validation cohort. For the cohort, immune exposure information was limited to CMV serostatus. Most TCR sequences were seen in very few donors, while some public TCRs were found in many individuals.

Points on this clone: The antigen it binds to is not known. No much larger clonotype is one base removed from it; base qualities were not supplied.

Library generation was performed with the immunoSEQ multiplex PCR assay. A mixture of 60 forward primers for TCR Vbeta segments and 13 reverse primers for TCR Jbeta segments was used in the multiplex PCR. The CDR3 region of rearranged TCR beta genes was amplified from genomic DNA with a multiplex PCR assay. The Illumina HiSeq System was used to sequence the amplified TCR beta libraries as 87-base-pair reads. In the source study's methods: A later analysis tallied roughly 80 million unique TCR beta chains across the 640 or so repertoires, and approximately 9.9 million of those chains were shared by two or more donors. Raw reads were error-corrected and collapsed into unique sequences with a nearest-neighbor algorithm that merged closely related sequences to remove PCR and sequencing errors. Alignment of CDR3 sequences to IMGT reference sequences was used to assign V, D and J gene segments. For a sequence to be retained, a match of at least six nucleotides to both a V gene segment and a J gene segment was required. A rearrangement was called productive if the CDR3 had no stop codons and remained in frame with V and J, and every other rearrangement was called non-productive. CDR3 was defined according to IMGT convention as the region running from the second conserved V-encoded cysteine to the conserved J-encoded phenylalanine. The earlier analysis of some 550 of the donors excluded any sequence lacking an unambiguous match to a single V gene segment. An earlier analysis of 587 of the donors called V segments functional above 56.7% productive rearrangements and segregating when the between-donor standard deviation exceeded 5%. To diagnose cytomegalovirus status from the catalog of TCR beta chain sequences, a statistical classification framework was built. V and J gene assignment, in a later analysis, came from comparing TCR nucleotide sequences with IMGT/GENE-DB human TR gene sequences. A later analysis assigned CDR3 sequences and most-parsimonious VDJ recombination scenarios with the TCRdist pipeline. In a later analysis, each TCR beta chain was defined by its CDR3 amino acid sequence together with its V-gene family, and reads without a unique V-gene family were excluded. To address suspected cross-contamination and a sequencing artifact, a later analysis removed 592 highly shared, low-generation-probability nucleotide sequences. In a later analysis, a clonal expansion index for each public chain was calculated from normalized within-repertoire ranks of inferred template counts. In a later analysis, generation probabilities were computed with a VDJ recombination model fitted to out-of-frame rearrangements, and the resulting probabilities were checked against IGoR. Hypergeometric tests were used in a later analysis to score TCR-TCR, TCR-HLA and TCR-CMV co-occurrence, with a repertoire-size bias correction applied to the TCR pairs. False discovery rates were estimated in a later analysis by permuting HLA or CMV assignments 20 times. In a later analysis, co-occurring TCRs were grouped using DBSCAN, and TCRdist sequence similarity was added for clustering within HLA-allele-positive subsets. Co-occurrence clustering excluded repertoires with fewer than 30,000 or more than 120,000 public chains, plus five with anomalous nucleotide sharing. The source is immuneACCESS, and TCRdb retained only in-frame sequences with V and J called. Part of the clones is not carried over; for the studies checked, unresolved V genes explain less than half of this, and the remainder is unexplained. The V and J calls and clone size are taken from that table; D and trimming were inferred from the DNA. The sample table shows approximately 170,000 clones, and approximately 81% are seen once. 1% of the sample belongs to the ten largest clones.

The cohort consisted of 650 to 700 healthy bone marrow donors. All cohort members were sampled while nominally healthy, although unrecorded immune exposures were likely present. The donor was CMV seronegative and was included in the group of 352 seronegative cohort members. Each donor provided a peripheral blood sample, and peripheral blood mononuclear cells were used for TCR beta sequencing. Genomic DNA extraction from the blood cell samples was performed with the Qiagen DNeasy Blood Extraction Kit. V is trimmed back by 2 bases and J by 2 bases, and the junction contains 11 bases that no gene match accounts for. For CDR1 and CDR2, the germline V gene lists SGHDN and FVKESK. There are 18 amino acids in the CDR3, from cysteine to phenylalanine inclusive. The entry retains the CDR3 DNA only, 54 bases that are in frame from base 1.

Sequenced: PBMCs. This sequence was found in a boy aged 2 to 10 in good health and CMV-seronegative. This receptor chain uses TRBV14 and TRBJ2-2; 7 nucleotides in the junction match TRBD1. The CDR3 has the sequence CASSQRWPTGLNTGELFF. The DNA sequence reads TGTGCCAGCAGCCAAAGGTGGCCGACAGGGCTAAACACCGGGGAGCTGTTTTTT.